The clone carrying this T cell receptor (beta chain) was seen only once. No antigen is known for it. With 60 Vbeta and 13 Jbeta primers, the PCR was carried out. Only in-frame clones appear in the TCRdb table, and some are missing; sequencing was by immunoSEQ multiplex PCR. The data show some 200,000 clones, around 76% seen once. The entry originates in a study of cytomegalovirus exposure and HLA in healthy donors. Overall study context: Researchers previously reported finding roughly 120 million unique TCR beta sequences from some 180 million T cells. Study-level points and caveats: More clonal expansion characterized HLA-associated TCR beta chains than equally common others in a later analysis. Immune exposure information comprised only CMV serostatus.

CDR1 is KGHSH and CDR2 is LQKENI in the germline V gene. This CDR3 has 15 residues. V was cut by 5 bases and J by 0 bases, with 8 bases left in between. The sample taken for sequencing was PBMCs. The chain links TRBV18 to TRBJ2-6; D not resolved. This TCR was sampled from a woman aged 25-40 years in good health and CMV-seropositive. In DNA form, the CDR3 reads TGTGCCAGCTCAGGGCTCATCTCTGGGGCCAACGTCCTGACTTTC. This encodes CASSGLISGANVLTF.